This T cell receptor (beta chain) was sequenced for a study of CXCR3-negative and CXCR3-positive naive CD8 T cells. Findings of the study overall: Naive cells positive for CXCR3 carried more hydrophobic TRB CDR3s than CXCR3-negative ones. Similar TRBV-TRBJ usage characterized naive CXCR3-negative and CXCR3-positive cells; memory cells differed.

TRB cDNA libraries were made by UMI-labeled 5' RACE. TCRdb reprocessed the 5' RACE reads and keeps a single row for each CDR3 protein, giving no DNA. The listing contains roughly 110,000 distinct CDR3 sequences. A word on this clonotype: The antigen is not known.

At about 310,000 cells each, triplicate sorts were carried out for each CD8+ T cell subset. CD45RO-CCR7+CD27+CD95- cells counted as naive CD8+ T cells. The CDR3 extends over 14 amino acids. Germline V CDR1 and CDR2: SGHTA, FQGNSA. This TCR came from a human donor in good health. Some clones in this sample may be carry-over from other donors' samples. The V gene is TRBV7-2, the J gene TRBJ2-7; the TCRdb D gene call, TRBD2, has no DNA to confirm it. Source material: naive CXCR3+ CD8+ T cells from blood. As to subset: CD45RO-CCR7+CD27+CD95- naive CD8+ T cells expressing CXCR3 (TNR3+). CDR3 residues: CASSFGLAYYEQYF.